This T cell receptor (beta chain) was recovered during a study of shared clonotypes between healthy human individuals. Remarks on this clone: One junction end does not reproduce the germline sequence, and a read error may be involved.

Here immunoSEQ multiplex PCR was the method, and the copy in TCRdb shows in-frame clones only, minus some. The sample carries about 600,000 clones, roughly 97% recorded once. This CDR3 region has 13 residues. Germline lookup yields CDR1 LNHDA and CDR2 SQIVND (reference sequence). The genes are TRBV19 and TRBJ2-5, with D possibly matching TRBD1 (5 bases). Sequencing input: naive CD4+ T cells sorted from blood. The sample's subset: CD45RA+ positively selected. This clonotype was sampled from a woman aged 25 to 39 in good health. The CDR3 here is CASTPWGRETQYF. The CDR3 DNA reads TGTGCAAGTACCCCCTGGGGCAGAGAGACCCAGTACTTC.